One and the same sample provided the 14 T cell receptor beta chains below, sequenced in a study of CD8 T cells in Susac syndrome. RNA totalling roughly 0.45 to 1 ug underwent reverse transcription with random hexamers. TCRdb reprocessed the immunoSEQ multiplex PCR reads with MiXCR, giving one entry per CDR3 protein. The sample includes 80,000 or so distinct CDR3 sequences, about 93% of them seen just once. The specimen sequenced was CD4+ T cells from PBMCs. The receptors were sampled from a human donor with Susac syndrome.

The rearrangement links TRBV29-1 to TRBJ1-2; a weak D match, TRBD1 (5 bases). This CDR3 is built from 13 residues. CDR1 SQVTM and CDR2 ANQGSEA come from the germline V gene. V shed 7 bases and J shed 4 bases, with 16 bases lying between them. In DNA, the CDR3 is TGCAGCGCCGTCGGTCAGGGCACCTATGGCTACACCTTC. Translating it yields CSAVGQGTYGYTF.

The chain is built from TRBV20-1 and TRBJ2-7; 7 nucleotides agree with TRBD1. V trimming: 5 bases; J trimming: 3 bases; junction bases outside the gene matches: 7. This CDR3 spans 13 amino acids. The germline CDR1 and CDR2 sequences are DFQATT and SNEGSKA (reference sequence). The CDR3 spells CSAPTGKRYEQYF. The CDR3 nucleotides are TGCAGTGCTCCGACAGGGAAACGCTACGAGCAGTACTTC.

The V call is TRBV20-1, the J call TRBJ2-3, with D perhaps TRBD2 (6 bases). Looked up from germline, CDR1 is DFQATT and CDR2 is SNEGSKA (reference sequence). The CDR3 totals 13 residues. Trimming stripped 6 bases from V and 3 bases from J, with 13 bases between. The CDR3 here is CSARGNLTDTQYF. CDR3 nucleotide sequence: TGCAGTGCACGGGGGAACTTGACAGATACGCAGTATTTT.

CDR3 amino acids: CASSSGTGLYSNYGYTF. DNA of the CDR3: TGTGCCAGCAGTTCCGGGACAGGGTTGTATTCTAACTATGGCTACACCTTC. This chain uses TRBV28 with TRBJ1-2; 9 bases agree with TRBD1. With V trimmed by 4 bases and J by 0 bases, 9 bases remained unmatched. The length of the CDR3 is 17 residues. The germline CDR1 and CDR2 sequences are MDHEN and SYDVKM.

The J gene is TRBJ2-5, the V gene TRBV11-2; 10 bases are shared with TRBD2. Germline-derived CDR1 and CDR2 are SGHAT and FQNNGV. The junction had 11 bases not matched to a gene; V was cut back by 5 bases and J by 2 bases. This CDR3 is 17 amino acids long. This CDR3 reads CASSLSLSSGGQETQYF. CDR3 nucleotides: TGTGCCAGCAGCCTAAGTTTGTCTAGCGGGGGACAAGAGACCCAGTACTTC.

V is TRBV5-4 and J is TRBJ1-1; 8 bases are a match to TRBD1. Germline lookup yields CDR1 SGHNT and CDR2 YYREEE (reference sequence). This CDR3 is built from 18 residues. V shed 0 bases and J 4 bases; nucleotides not matched to a gene: 14. The CDR3: CASSLAKGQGRGSTEAFF. The CDR3 DNA sequence: TGTGCCAGCAGCTTGGCAAAAGGACAGGGACGGGGGAGCACTGAAGCTTTCTTT.

V usage is TRBV5-1 and J usage is TRBJ1-2; 8 bases agree with TRBD1. From germline, CDR1 is SGHRS and CDR2 YFSETQ. This CDR3 has 16 amino acids. The V segment lost 0 bases and the J segment 4 bases; nucleotides outside the gene matches: 8. The CDR3 region has the DNA TGCGCCAGCAGCTTGGAGACGGACAGGGCCTCCTATGGCTACACCTTC. Amino acids: CASSLETDRASYGYTF.

The chain has TRBV6-4 and TRBJ1-6; D is unresolved. Germline V gives CDR1 MRHNA, CDR2 SNTAGT. The ends were cut back, 2 bases at V and 10 bases at J, with 12 bases in the middle. The CDR3 runs to 14 residues. CDR3 in DNA: TGTGCCAGCAGTGACCAAAGTATCGGGTCACCCCTCCACTTT. This translates into CASSDQSIGSPLHF.

This chain uses TRBV3-1 with TRBJ1-1, with unresolved D. Germline values: CDR1 LGHDT, CDR2 YNNKEL (reference sequence). The V gene lost 0 bases and the J gene lost 11 bases, with 13 bases spanning the gap. The CDR3 contains 13 residues. The DNA for the CDR3 is TGTGCCAGCAGCCAAGAATATGGCCGGGCGGCTTTCTTT. The encoded protein is CASSQEYGRAAFF.

V usage is TRBV5-1 and J usage is TRBJ2-7, with TRBD2 matching over 9 bases. Trimming took 0 bases from V and 7 from J; bases not matched to a gene: 5. The CDR3 runs 14 residues. Germline V gene data show CDR1 as SGHRS and CDR2 as YFSETQ. This CDR3 reads CASSLELAGREQYF. Here the CDR3 DNA reads TGCGCCAGCAGCTTGGAGCTAGCGGGAAGGGAGCAGTACTTC.

V gene TRBV7-2 combines with J gene TRBJ2-3; 7 nucleotides align to TRBD1. The germline gives CDR1 SGHTA, CDR2 FQGNSA. The CDR3 covers 15 residues. V lost 4 bases, J lost 0 bases, and 4 bases stayed unmatched. This chain's CDR3 is CASSSTGLSTDTQYF. The DNA for the CDR3 is TGTGCCAGCAGCTCGACAGGGCTTAGCACAGATACGCAGTATTTT.

The CDR3 nucleotides read TGTGCCAGCAGCCAGCGACAGGGGGAGGGTTTGGATGAGCAGTTCTTC. It codes for CASSQRQGEGLDEQFF. The V gene is TRBV3-1, the J gene TRBJ2-1; 9 bases line up with TRBD1. The J segment lost 8 bases and the V segment lost 3 bases, leaving 11 bases of the junction unmatched. This CDR3 is built from 16 residues. CDR1 LGHDT and CDR2 YNNKEL come from the germline V gene (reference sequence).

This chain uses TRBV27 with TRBJ2-7; 12 nucleotides line up with TRBD2. This CDR3 spans 15 amino acids. Germline values: CDR1 MNHEY, CDR2 SMNVEV (reference sequence). V dropped 8 bases and J dropped 3; count of bases not matched to a gene: 8. This CDR3 reads CASRSGLAGLYEQYF. As DNA, the CDR3 is TGTGCCAGCCGCTCAGGACTAGCGGGGCTCTACGAGCAGTACTTC.

The rearrangement joins TRBV12-3 or TRBV12-4 to TRBJ2-3; 8 bases align to TRBD2. V shed 2 bases and J 4 bases; nucleotides not matched to a gene: 5. This CDR3 is 15 amino acids long. CDR3: CASSLKGLVSDTQYF. CDR3 coding DNA: TGTGCCAGCAGTTTAAAGGGACTAGTGTCAGATACGCAGTATTTT.